Listed here are 27 T cell receptor beta chains from one sample, sequenced in a study of blood T cell repertoires in COVID-19. Here immunoSEQ multiplex PCR was the method, and the copy in TCRdb shows in-frame clones only, minus some. Among about 290,000 clones, roughly 86% were seen once, and the ten largest hold over 8.5%. The sequenced sample was peripheral blood. These receptors were obtained from a woman in her thirties with COVID-19, enrolled during active disease.

The V and J genes are TRBV3-1 (or the pseudogene TRBV3-2) and TRBJ2-3; TRBD1 might be the D (6 bases). V was shortened by 4 bases and J by 3 bases, with 14 bases between the two germline ends. This CDR3 region has 15 residues. CDR1 and CDR2 (germline): LGHDT, YNNKEL (reference sequence). CDR3 nucleotides: TGTGCCAGCAGCCCGACAGGTTCAGGAACAGATACGCAGTATTTT. Translation: CASSPTGSGTDTQYF.

The gene calls are TRBV6-6 and TRBJ1-5, with 7 bases aligning to TRBD1. Germline loops: CDR1 MNHNY, CDR2 SVGAGI (reference sequence). The junction had 7 bases not matched to a gene; V was cut back by 5 bases and J by 6 bases. The CDR3 runs 14 residues. CDR3 loop: CASSGGGAGQPQHF. The CDR3 DNA sequence: TGTGCCAGCAGTGGAGGGGGCGCAGGTCAGCCCCAGCATTTT.

This chain links TRBV6-5 with TRBJ1-1, with D possibly being TRBD1 (6 bases). CDR1 and CDR2 from the germline V gene are MNHEY and SVGAGI. The V and J ends lost 7 bases and 4 bases respectively, with 10 bases between them. The CDR3 has 12 amino acids. In DNA form, the CDR3 reads TGTGCCAGCATGGGGGGGGCCACTGAAGCTTTCTTT. This translates into CASMGGATEAFF.

The CDR3 loop is CASSLEAAETQYF. Written as DNA, the CDR3 is TGTGCCAGCAGCCTGGAGGCAGCAGAGACCCAGTACTTC. The V gene is TRBV25-1, the J gene TRBJ2-5, with a tentative D call TRBD2 (5 bases). V was clipped by 6 bases and J by 4 bases, with 12 bases between them. Germline V gives CDR1 MGHDK, CDR2 SYGVNS. The CDR3 is 13 amino acids.

This chain links TRBV19 with TRBJ2-6; the D is unclear. Germline lookup yields CDR1 LNHDA and CDR2 SQIVND (reference sequence). Trimming took off 5 bases at V and 0 bases at J, with 8 bases between the two ends. CDR3 length equals 15 residues. CDR3 sequence (DNA): TGTGCCAGTAGTGTACAGAGCTCTGGGGCCAACGTCCTGACTTTC. This sequence encodes CASSVQSSGANVLTF. Filled out from reference TRBV19 and TRBJ2-6, the complete variable domain reads DGGITQSPKYLFRKEGQNVTLSCEQNLNHDAMYWYRQDPGQGLRLIYYSQIVNDFQKGDIAEGYSVSREKKESFPLTVTSAQKNPTAFYLCASSVQSSGANVLTFGAGSRLTVL.

CDR3 in DNA: TGTGCCAGCATCCAGGGGAACCAAGAGACCCAGTACTTC. It codes for CASIQGNQETQYF. The J gene is TRBJ2-5, the V gene TRBV2; D possibly corresponds to TRBD1 (6 bases). Trimming removed 7 bases from V and 0 bases from J, with 9 bases in between. The CDR3 length is 13 residues. Germline assignment: CDR1 SNHLY and CDR2 FYNNEI.

V gene TRBV27 combines with J gene TRBJ2-7, with 8 positions matching TRBD1. The V gene's germline CDR1 is MNHEY and CDR2 SMNVEV (reference sequence). CDR3 length: 15 amino acids. The ends lost 6 bases at V and 6 bases at J; junction bases unmatched: 13. The CDR3 nucleotides are TGTGCCAGCAGCTGGACAGGGCTAAAGGTGGGCGAGCAGTACTTC. Translation: CASSWTGLKVGEQYF.

The chain carries TRBV11-2 and TRBJ2-1, with TRBD1 matching 7 bases. In germline, CDR1 is SGHAT, CDR2 FQNNGV. The CDR3 totals 16 residues. Germline trimming cut 3 bases from V and 5 bases from J; bases unmatched to any gene: 10. CDR3 in amino acids: CASSFTLSTGHNEQFF. In DNA form, the CDR3 reads TGTGCCAGCAGCTTCACCCTTTCGACAGGGCACAATGAGCAGTTCTTC.

The chain combines TRBV7-6 with TRBJ2-7; tentative D call: TRBD2 (5 bases). From germline, CDR1 is SGHVS and CDR2 FNYEAQ. V lost 1 base and J lost 0, with 10 bases in between. The CDR3 has 15 residues. The CDR3 nucleotides read TGTGCCAGCAGCTTAGTGGCGGGCCTCTCCTACGAGCAGTACTTC. It encodes CASSLVAGLSYEQYF.

This chain's CDR3 is CASSETGQGSYEQYF. The DNA for the CDR3 is TGTGCCAGCAGTGAAACGGGACAGGGCTCCTACGAGCAGTACTTC. The chain couples TRBV2 to TRBJ2-7; 9 nucleotides line up with TRBD1. The germline gives CDR1 SNHLY, CDR2 FYNNEI. This CDR3 is built from 15 residues. The trim removed 2 bases at V and 0 bases at J, leaving 2 bases unmatched.

The sample holds one count of this clone. The chain couples TRBV19 to TRBJ2-3, with 9 bases matching TRBD2. The CDR3 loop spans 14 amino acids. Germline V gene data show CDR1 as LNHDA and CDR2 as SQIVND (reference sequence). V was pared by 7 bases and J by 6 bases, with 8 bases of the junction left unmatched. For the CDR3, the DNA is TGTGCCAGTACCTCAGCGGGGGGTTATGATACGCAGTATTTT. Amino acids: CASTSAGGYDTQYF. The full variable domain, with the rest looked up from reference TRBV19 and TRBJ2-3, is DGGITQSPKYLFRKEGQNVTLSCEQNLNHDAMYWYRQDPGQGLRLIYYSQIVNDFQKGDIAEGYSVSREKKESFPLTVTSAQKNPTAFYLCASTSAGGYDTQYFGPGTRLTVL.

The J gene is TRBJ1-5, the V gene TRBV7-2; 7 bases are shared with TRBD1. Trimming cost V 4 bases and J 7 bases; bases outside gene matches: 7. Per the germline V gene, CDR1 is SGHTA and CDR2 is FQGNSA. The CDR3 extends over 14 amino acids. CDR3 region: CASSSDRPGQPQHF. In DNA, the CDR3 is TGTGCCAGCAGCTCGGACAGGCCGGGGCAGCCCCAGCATTTT.

The chain employs TRBV7-6 and TRBJ1-3, with D perhaps TRBD1 (6 bases). V was clipped by 1 base and J by 8 bases, with 15 bases between them. The germline V gene encodes CDR1 SGHVS and CDR2 FNYEAQ. The CDR3 is made up of 15 amino acids. The CDR3 DNA reads TGTGCCAGCAGCTTAGGGCGGGGGGGCGCGGACACCATATATTTT. Protein product: CASSLGRGGADTIYF.

The CDR3 sequence: CASSHRTGRSYEQYF. CDR3 DNA: TGTGCCAGCAGCCACCGGACAGGCAGATCCTACGAGCAGTACTTC. The rearrangement joins TRBV27 to TRBJ2-7; TRBD1 aligns across 7 bases. The CDR3 runs 15 residues. Germline CDR1 and CDR2: MNHEY and SMNVEV (reference sequence). Trimming took 6 bases from V and 1 from J; bases not matched to a gene: 9.

This chain joins TRBV21-1 and TRBJ1-5; the DNA was not used to check the table's D call, TRBD1. TRBV21-1 is deemed a pseudogene. The CDR3 is made up of 16 amino acids. The CDR3 region has the DNA TGTGCCAGCAGCAAGATTCAGGGGGCCAACAATCAGCCCCAGCATTTT. Protein sequence: CASSKIQGANNQPQHF.

This chain joins TRBV28 and TRBJ1-1; perhaps TRBD1 as D (6 bases). The germline CDR1 and CDR2 sequences are MDHEN and SYDVKM. The CDR3 totals 15 residues. Trimming removed 4 bases from V and 4 bases from J, with 16 bases in between. CDR3 DNA: TGTGCCAGCAGTTCCTGGGGGGGGCGTGTCACTGAAGCTTTCTTT. The encoded protein is CASSSWGGRVTEAFF.

The rearrangement links TRBV11-2 to TRBJ1-4; 10 positions match TRBD1. Per germline, CDR1 SGHAT and CDR2 FQNNGV. J was trimmed by 7 bases and V by 5 bases; bases with no gene match: 7. The CDR3 covers 15 residues. Here the CDR3 DNA reads TGTGCCAGCAGCCGTCGACAGGGGGCGCCTGAAAAACTGTTTTTT. It yields the protein CASSRRQGAPEKLFF.

The chain has TRBV28 and TRBJ1-2, with 11 bases identical to TRBD1. The germline V gene encodes CDR1 MDHEN and CDR2 SYDVKM. The CDR3 consists of 13 residues. V dropped 8 bases and J dropped 7; count of bases not matched to a gene: 6. The CDR3, as DNA: TGTGCCAGCGCCCGGGACAGGGGGGTTGGCTACACCTTC. Encoded protein: CASARDRGVGYTF.

This clone has only one observation. The V and J genes are TRBV18 and TRBJ2-1, with TRBD2 identical over 9 bases. Losses at the gene ends were 3 bases for V and 6 bases for J; bases not matched to a gene: 9. The CDR3 loop spans 16 amino acids. Per germline, CDR1 KGHSH and CDR2 LQKENI. The CDR3 DNA follows: TGTGCCAGCTCACCGCTCCGAGCGGGGGGTCCCAATGAGCAGTTCTTC. This translates into CASSPLRAGGPNEQFF. The full variable domain, its missing parts supplied by reference TRBV18 and TRBJ2-1, is NAGVMQNPRHLVRRRGQEARLRCSPMKGHSHVYWYRQLPEEGLKFMVYLQKENIIDESGMPKERFSAEFPKEGPSILRIQQVVRGDSAAYFCASSPLRAGGPNEQFFGPGTRLTVL.

The V call is TRBV3-1 (or the pseudogene TRBV3-2), the J call TRBJ2-5; 8 bases align to TRBD2. V lost 2 bases and J lost 3; bases outside the gene matches: 8. The CDR3 covers 16 residues. In germline, CDR1 is LGHDT, CDR2 YNNKEL (reference sequence). The CDR3 sequence is CASSQMIGAGEETQYF. CDR3 DNA: TGTGCCAGCAGCCAAATGATTGGAGCGGGAGAAGAGACCCAGTACTTC.

The V gene is TRBV10-2, the J gene TRBJ1-2; 7 bases line up with TRBD1. This CDR3 is 17 amino acids long. The V segment lost 5 bases and the J segment 4 bases; nucleotides outside the gene matches: 16. Germline V gives CDR1 WSHSY, CDR2 SAAADI. CDR3 nucleotides: TGCGCCAGCAGTCTAACTACCCCCGGTGACAGGGTCTATGGCTACACCTTC. Its translation is CASSLTTPGDRVYGYTF.

This sequence joins TRBV11-2 and TRBJ2-7, with D perhaps matching TRBD2 (6 bases). This CDR3 comprises 14 residues. The germline V gene has CDR1 SGHAT and CDR2 FQNNGV. V shed 3 bases and J shed 4 bases, with 13 bases lying between them. The CDR3 nucleotides read TGTGCCAGCAGCTTTGGAGGGGTGGGTTACGAGCAGTACTTC. As protein: CASSFGGVGYEQYF.

V gene TRBV13 combines with J gene TRBJ2-3; 13 positions agree with TRBD2. V lost 3 bases and J lost 5; bases outside the gene matches: 8. CDR1 and CDR2 (germline): PRHDT, FYEKMQ (reference sequence). This CDR3 spans 17 amino acids. CDR3 sequence (DNA): TGTGCCAGCAGCTTCCTGACTAGCGGGGGGCTTTTAGATACGCAGTATTTT. Its protein product is CASSFLTSGGLLDTQYF.

This clone occurred once. The rearrangement links TRBV11-3 to TRBJ2-5; no clear D gene. CDR1 is SGHNT and CDR2 is YENEEA in the germline V gene. This CDR3 comprises 13 residues. Trimming cost V 3 bases and J 3 bases, with 8 bases left between them. CDR3 residues: CASSLASKETQYF. In DNA form, the CDR3 reads TGTGCCAGCAGCTTGGCTTCGAAAGAGACCCAGTACTTC.

The chain couples TRBV3-1 (or the pseudogene TRBV3-2) to TRBJ1-1; perhaps TRBD1 as D (6 bases). V lost 3 bases to trimming and J lost 5 bases, with 13 bases between them. Per the germline V gene, CDR1 is LGHDT and CDR2 is YNNKEL (reference sequence). This CDR3 is 14 amino acids long. CDR3 region: CASSQETGRTEAFF. CDR3 DNA: TGTGCCAGCAGCCAGGAAACAGGGCGGACTGAAGCTTTCTTT.

The rearrangement links TRBV28 to TRBJ1-2, with TRBD1 matching 9 bases. Germline CDR1 MDHEN, CDR2 SYDVKM. The ends lost 6 bases at V and 6 bases at J; junction bases unmatched: 11. The CDR3 loop spans 15 amino acids. CDR3 residues: CASSSNRGPVNGYTF. CDR3 in DNA: TGTGCCAGCAGCTCGAACAGGGGGCCGGTGAATGGCTACACCTTC.

The V gene is TRBV5-1, the J gene TRBJ1-2, with 8 bases identical to TRBD1. This CDR3 has 18 amino acids. CDR1 is SGHRS and CDR2 is YFSETQ in the germline V gene. Germline trimming cut 1 base from V and 6 bases from J; bases unmatched to any gene: 17. The CDR3 protein is CASSLFPQGASESDGYTF. The CDR3 DNA reads as TGCGCCAGCAGCTTGTTTCCGCAGGGGGCCTCGGAAAGTGATGGCTACACCTTC.